The 29 T cell receptor beta chains below come from one sample, sequenced in a study of Ad26.COV2.S vaccination and SARS-CoV-2 variants. Treatment specified: around 19 received Ad26.COV2.S at low or high dose, single or two shots; roughly five received placebo; per-sample allocation not given. Sample collection was performed on day 63 after the first vaccine or placebo injection. The assay was immunoSEQ multiplex PCR, and TCRdb's table has in-frame clones only and misses some. The sample holds roughly 350,000 clones; about 87% are singletons and the top ten take approximately 5.9%. Sequenced material: peripheral blood, taken in a trial of Ad26.COV2.S vaccine versus placebo. Receptor source: a person between 18 and 65 years old who received the Ad26.COV2.S COVID-19 vaccine or a placebo.

The chain links TRBV2 to TRBJ1-2, with a tentative D call TRBD1 (5 bases). The CDR3 totals 17 residues. Looked up from germline, CDR1 is SNHLY and CDR2 is FYNNEI. V lost 1 base and J 4 bases, leaving 19 bases between the germline ends. The CDR3: CASSEGSHFQGAYGYTF. In DNA form, the CDR3 reads TGTGCCAGCAGTGAAGGGTCCCACTTTCAAGGGGCCTATGGCTACACCTTC. The entire variable domain, with the rest obtained from reference TRBV2 and TRBJ1-2, is as follows: EPEVTQTPSHQVTQMGQEVILRCVPISNHLYFYWYRQILGQKVEFLVSFYNNEISEKSEIFDDQFSVERPDGSNFTLKIRSTKLEDSAMYFCASSEGSHFQGAYGYTFGSGTRLTVV.

The V and J genes are TRBV6-2 or TRBV6-3 and TRBJ2-1; possibly TRBD1 or TRBD2 for D (5 bases each). The germline gives CDR1 MNHEY, CDR2 SVGEGT. Deletions cut 5 bases from V and 8 bases from J, with 16 bases between. The CDR3 covers 14 residues. The CDR3 nucleotides are TGTGCCAGCAGTGGGGGACCGACGGTGGATGAGCAGTTCTTC. Translated, it gives CASSGGPTVDEQFF.

This clone occurred a few times. V is TRBV5-6 and J is TRBJ1-2, with D possibly being TRBD1 (6 bases). Germline CDR1 is SGHDT and CDR2 is YYEEEE. V was cut by 1 base and J by 7 bases, with 11 bases left in between. This CDR3 comprises 13 residues. The CDR3 loop reads CASSLTGRGGYTF. In DNA, the CDR3 is TGTGCCAGCAGCTTGACAGGGAGAGGTGGCTACACCTTC. The variable domain in full, completed from reference TRBV5-6 and TRBJ1-2, reads DAGVTQSPTHLIKTRGQQVTLRCSPKSGHDTVSWYQQALGQGPQFIFQYYEEEERQRGNFPDRFSGHQFPNYSSELNVNALLLGDSALYLCASSLTGRGGYTFGSGTRLTVV.

This clone was observed a few times. This sequence joins TRBV5-1 and TRBJ1-6, with D perhaps TRBD1 (6 bases). This CDR3 contains 16 residues. Per the germline V gene, CDR1 is SGHRS and CDR2 is YFSETQ. Trimming cost V 0 bases and J 10 bases, with 17 bases left between them. The CDR3 coding sequence is TGCGCCAGCAGCTTGGCCTCGGCAGGGGCCCAATCACCCCTCCACTTT. This codes for CASSLASAGAQSPLHF.

The chain carries TRBV6-4 and TRBJ2-2; unclear D gene. Trimming removed 0 bases from V and 6 bases from J, with 5 bases in between. Germline V gene sequence: CDR1 MRHNA, CDR2 SNTAGT. The CDR3 loop spans 13 amino acids. CDR3: CASSDSRSGELFF. CDR3 coding DNA: TGTGCCAGCAGTGACTCGAGATCCGGGGAGCTGTTTTTT.

The gene calls are TRBV6-5 and TRBJ1-1; D is perhaps TRBD1 (5 bases). This CDR3 is built from 13 residues. The V end lost 2 bases, the J end lost 6 bases, and 10 bases lay between the germline ends. Looked up from germline, CDR1 is MNHEY and CDR2 is SVGAGI. CDR3 bases: TGTGCCAGCAGTTACGTTTGGGGGTCTGAAGCTTTCTTT. The encoded protein is CASSYVWGSEAFF.

The chain has TRBV28 and TRBJ1-5; 8 bases are shared with TRBD1. This CDR3 comprises 14 residues. The germline V gene encodes CDR1 MDHEN and CDR2 SYDVKM. V was pared by 6 bases and J by 1 base, with 2 bases of the junction left unmatched. The CDR3 bases are TGTGCCAGCAGCCGGACAGGGAGCAATCAGCCCCAGCATTTT. Protein sequence: CASSRTGSNQPQHF.

The chain has TRBV7-3 and TRBJ1-1; no clear D. The CDR3 extends over 15 amino acids. Germline CDR1 and CDR2: SGHTA and FQGTGA. V was cut by 0 bases and J by 3 bases, with 11 bases left in between. CDR3 in DNA: TGTGCCAGCAGCTTAACTGGTCCCAGCTACACTGAAGCTTTCTTT. Its protein is CASSLTGPSYTEAFF.

This sequence joins TRBV7-3 and TRBJ1-1; no definite D call. From germline, CDR1 is SGHTA and CDR2 FQGTGA. With 2 bases removed from V and 6 bases from J, the gap between germline ends came to 10 bases. The CDR3 has 13 residues. CDR3 in DNA: TGTGCCAGCAGCTTATTTGGACCATCTGAAGCTTTCTTT. This encodes CASSLFGPSEAFF.

This clone was seen repeatedly, ten times or more. The chain is built from TRBV6-2 or TRBV6-3 and TRBJ2-7; D is unclear. The V gene lost 2 bases and the J gene lost 3 bases, with 8 bases spanning the gap. CDR1 is MNHEY and CDR2 is SVGEGT in the germline V gene. The CDR3 is made up of 13 amino acids. CDR3 DNA: TGTGCCAGCAGTTACGACATATTCTACGAGCAGTACTTC. Residues: CASSYDIFYEQYF.

On this clone: Other nucleotide sequences in the sample specify the same CDR3. The chain uses TRBV5-6 and TRBJ1-1; TRBD1 aligns across 7 bases. Germline-derived CDR1 and CDR2 are SGHDT and YYEEEE. The CDR3 consists of 14 residues. The V gene end was trimmed by 5 bases and the J gene end by 2 bases; junction bases not matched to a gene: 6. The CDR3 loop reads CASSPGTVNTEAFF. The CDR3 coding sequence is TGTGCCAGCAGTCCCGGGACAGTAAACACTGAAGCTTTCTTT.

V usage is TRBV5-4 and J usage is TRBJ2-5; D not certain. With 0 bases removed from V and 0 bases from J, the gap between germline ends came to 6 bases. The germline V gene has CDR1 SGHNT and CDR2 YYREEE (reference sequence). CDR3 length: 14 residues. CDR3: CASSLAHYQETQYF. The CDR3, as DNA: TGTGCCAGCAGCTTGGCCCATTACCAAGAGACCCAGTACTTC.

The rearrangement uses TRBV9 and TRBJ2-5, with 8 bases that match TRBD2. CDR1 is SGDLS and CDR2 is YYNGEE in the germline V gene. The length of the CDR3 is 14 residues. The J segment lost 5 bases and the V segment lost 0 bases, leaving 3 bases of the junction unmatched. The CDR3 loop reads CASSVDREGETQYF. CDR3 DNA sequence: TGTGCCAGCAGCGTAGACCGGGAGGGCGAGACCCAGTACTTC.

V gene TRBV11-2 combines with J gene TRBJ2-7; TRBD1 matches at 8 bases. V shed 1 base and J 9 bases; nucleotides not matched to a gene: 11. The CDR3 runs 15 residues. The V gene's germline CDR1 is SGHAT and CDR2 FQNNGV. Here the CDR3 reads CASSLAATGAPGQYF. The CDR3 region has the DNA TGTGCCAGCAGCTTAGCCGCGACAGGGGCCCCTGGGCAGTACTTC.

The rearrangement links TRBV19 to TRBJ2-7; unclear D gene. CDR1 LNHDA and CDR2 SQIVND come from the germline V gene (reference sequence). The CDR3 is 15 residues long. V was trimmed by 1 base and J by 0 bases, leaving 10 bases between them. The chain's CDR3 is CASSIGTKSSYEQYF. The CDR3 DNA follows: TGTGCCAGTAGTATAGGGACCAAGAGCTCCTACGAGCAGTACTTC.

For this clone: Other DNA sequences in the sample encode the same CDR3. The chain joins TRBV6-5 to TRBJ1-3; D is possibly TRBD1 (5 bases). The CDR3 loop spans 15 amino acids. V was pared by 6 bases and J by 1 base, with 13 bases between. CDR1 is MNHEY, CDR2 SVGAGI, per germline. The CDR3 nucleotides read TGTGCCAGCAGCCGACTCGGGGGGTCTGGAAACACCATATATTTT. The encoded protein is CASSRLGGSGNTIYF.

The gene calls are TRBV20-1 and TRBJ1-2; perhaps TRBD1 as D (5 bases). Trimming pared 5 bases from V and 7 bases from J, leaving 11 bases between. The germline gives CDR1 DFQATT, CDR2 SNEGSKA (reference sequence). CDR3 length equals 11 residues. The DNA for the CDR3 is TGCAGTGCTGGGGGAGTGGCTGGCTACACCTTC. Its protein product is CSAGGVAGYTF.

This sequence joins TRBV7-9 and TRBJ1-1; D perhaps matches TRBD1 (5 bases). The CDR3 extends over 13 amino acids. V lost 5 bases and J lost 4, with 11 bases in between. The germline CDR1 and CDR2 sequences are SEHNR and FQNEAQ (reference sequence). The DNA of the CDR3 is TGTGCCAGCAGCCCAGGCAGGGCCACTGAAGCTTTCTTT. Amino acid sequence: CASSPGRATEAFF.

This sequence joins TRBV11-3 and TRBJ1-1, with D hard to call. Looked up from germline, CDR1 is SGHNT and CDR2 is YENEEA. Trimming removed 3 bases from V and 6 bases from J, with 8 bases in between. The CDR3 runs to 12 residues. The CDR3 DNA sequence: TGTGCCAGCAGCTTCGAGGGATCTGAAGCTTTCTTT. Translation gives CASSFEGSEAFF.

This chain's CDR3 is CASSTRDRPPWPQHF. The CDR3 DNA is TGTGCCAGCAGTACACGGGACAGGCCTCCGTGGCCCCAGCATTTT. J is TRBJ1-5 and V is TRBV28, with 8 bases aligning to TRBD1. V shed 5 bases, J shed 9 bases, and the junction held 12 bases outside the gene matches. The CDR3 is 15 amino acids. Looked up from germline, CDR1 is MDHEN and CDR2 is SYDVKM.

In DNA form, the CDR3 reads TGTGCCAGCAGCTACAAACAGGGGGGAGCCGGGGAGCTGTTTTTT. Protein: CASSYKQGGAGELFF. This chain connects TRBV7-9 to TRBJ2-2; the match to TRBD1 covers 8 bases. The CDR3 is 15 amino acids. The germline V gene encodes CDR1 SEHNR and CDR2 FQNEAQ (reference sequence). Trimming at V came to 4 bases and at J to 6 bases, leaving 7 bases not matched to a gene.

The V and J genes are TRBV6-4 and TRBJ2-1, with unresolved D. The CDR3 has 13 residues. Germline V gene sequence: CDR1 MRHNA, CDR2 SNTAGT. V lost 0 bases to trimming and J lost 4 bases, with 4 bases between them. CDR3 in DNA: TGTGCCAGCAGTGACTCGGAGTACAATGAGCAGTTCTTC. This gives the protein CASSDSEYNEQFF.

This clone was seen once. The CDR3 spells CASSQGFRELFF. As DNA, the CDR3 is TGTGCCAGCAGCCAAGGTTTCCGGGAGCTGTTTTTT. The chain uses TRBV3-1 (or the pseudogene TRBV3-2) and TRBJ2-2; D not certain. V was shortened by 1 base and J by 9 bases, with 6 bases between the two germline ends. CDR1 is LGHDT, CDR2 YNNKEL, per germline (reference sequence). The CDR3 runs to 12 residues.

This clone is a singleton in its sample. The V and J genes are TRBV5-4 and TRBJ1-3, with no clear D. CDR3 length: 15 amino acids. CDR1 and CDR2 from the germline V gene are SGHNT and YYREEE (reference sequence). V lost 4 bases to trimming and J lost 0 bases, with 11 bases between them. CDR3 bases: TGTGCCAGCAGCGCTACCGGCTTCTCTGGAAACACCATATATTTT. Residues: CASSATGFSGNTIYF. The whole variable domain, remainder taken from reference TRBV5-4 and TRBJ1-3, is ETGVTQSPTHLIKTRGQQVTLRCSSQSGHNTVSWYQQALGQGPQFIFQYYREEENGRGNFPPRFSGLQFPNYSSELNVNALELDDSALYLCASSATGFSGNTIYFGEGSWLTVV.

A remark on this clone: This specimen includes other DNA sequences encoding the same CDR3. The J gene is TRBJ2-7, the V gene TRBV5-4, with D possibly being TRBD2 (6 bases). Trimming took off 4 bases at V and 1 base at J, with 12 bases between the two ends. The CDR3 covers 14 residues. Germline V lookup: CDR1 SGHNT, CDR2 YYREEE (reference sequence). CDR3 in amino acids: CASSHRDSSYEQYF. The CDR3 coding sequence is TGTGCCAGCAGCCACCGGGACTCATCCTACGAGCAGTACTTC.

The gene calls are TRBV19 and TRBJ2-7; TRBD2 agrees at 7 bases. The junction had 7 bases not matched to a gene; V was cut back by 6 bases and J by 2 bases. CDR3 length: 14 residues. The germline CDR1 and CDR2 sequences are LNHDA and SQIVND (reference sequence). In DNA form, the CDR3 reads TGTGCCAGTAGGGCGACTGGGGGGGCCTACGAGCAGTACTTC. This translates into CASRATGGAYEQYF.

The V gene is TRBV25-1, the J gene TRBJ1-2; possibly TRBD1 for D (5 bases). Germline CDR1 MGHDK, CDR2 SYGVNS. The CDR3 has 14 residues. V was trimmed by 6 bases and J by 7 bases, leaving 18 bases between them. CDR3 DNA sequence: TGTGCCAGCAGAAAAGACGGGGGGGTCTTTGGCTACACCTTC. Protein: CASRKDGGVFGYTF.

This rearrangement joins TRBV7-8 to TRBJ1-1; 7 bases map to TRBD1. Germline CDR1 reads SGHVS; CDR2 reads FQNEAQ. V trimming: 5 bases; J trimming: 1 base; junction bases outside the gene matches: 4. The CDR3 runs 14 residues. CDR3 DNA sequence: TGTGCCAGCAGCGCCGACAGGGCGAACACTGAAGCTTTCTTT. Protein product: CASSADRANTEAFF.

A word on this clone: This specimen includes other DNA sequences encoding the same CDR3. The rearrangement links TRBV28 to TRBJ2-7, with D maybe TRBD2 (6 bases). The CDR3 length is 13 residues. Per germline, CDR1 MDHEN and CDR2 SYDVKM. V was shortened by 5 bases and J by 4 bases, with 12 bases between the two germline ends. The CDR3 protein is CASSLGGGYEQYF. The CDR3 DNA is TGTGCCAGCAGTCTGGGTGGAGGGTACGAGCAGTACTTC.